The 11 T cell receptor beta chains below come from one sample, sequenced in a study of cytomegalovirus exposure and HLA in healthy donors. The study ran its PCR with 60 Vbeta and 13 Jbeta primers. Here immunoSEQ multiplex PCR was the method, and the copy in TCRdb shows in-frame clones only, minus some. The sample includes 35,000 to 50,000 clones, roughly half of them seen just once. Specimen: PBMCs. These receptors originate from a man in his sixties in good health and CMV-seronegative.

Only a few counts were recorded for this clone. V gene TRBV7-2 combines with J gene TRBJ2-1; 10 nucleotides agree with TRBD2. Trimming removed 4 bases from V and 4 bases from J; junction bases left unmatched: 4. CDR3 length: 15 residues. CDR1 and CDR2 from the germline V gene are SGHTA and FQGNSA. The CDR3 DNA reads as TGTGCCAGCAGCTGGACTAGCGGACCTTACAATGAGCAGTTCTTC. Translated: CASSWTSGPYNEQFF.

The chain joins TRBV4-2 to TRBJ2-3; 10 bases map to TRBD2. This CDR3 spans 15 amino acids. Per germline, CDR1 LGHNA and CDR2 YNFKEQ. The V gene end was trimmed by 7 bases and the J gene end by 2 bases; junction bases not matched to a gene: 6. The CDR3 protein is CASTSGTSVTDTQYF. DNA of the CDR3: TGTGCCAGCACCTCCGGGACTAGCGTCACAGATACGCAGTATTTT.

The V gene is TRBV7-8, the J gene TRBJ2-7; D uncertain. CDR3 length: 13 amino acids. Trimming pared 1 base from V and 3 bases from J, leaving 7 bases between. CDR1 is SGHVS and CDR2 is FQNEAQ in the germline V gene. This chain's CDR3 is CASSLGGFYEQYF. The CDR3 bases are TGTGCCAGCAGCTTAGGCGGTTTCTACGAGCAGTACTTC.

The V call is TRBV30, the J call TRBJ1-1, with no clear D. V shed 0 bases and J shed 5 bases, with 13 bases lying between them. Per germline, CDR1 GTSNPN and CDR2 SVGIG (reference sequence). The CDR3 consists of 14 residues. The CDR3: CAWSVATRLTEAFF. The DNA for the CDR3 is TGTGCCTGGAGTGTAGCCACCCGGTTGACTGAAGCTTTCTTT.

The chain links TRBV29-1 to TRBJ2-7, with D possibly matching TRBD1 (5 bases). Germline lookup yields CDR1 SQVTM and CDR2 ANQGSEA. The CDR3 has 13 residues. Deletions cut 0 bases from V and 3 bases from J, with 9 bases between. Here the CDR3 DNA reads TGCAGCGTTGAAGATCAGGGTAACTACGAGCAGTACTTC. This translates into CSVEDQGNYEQYF.

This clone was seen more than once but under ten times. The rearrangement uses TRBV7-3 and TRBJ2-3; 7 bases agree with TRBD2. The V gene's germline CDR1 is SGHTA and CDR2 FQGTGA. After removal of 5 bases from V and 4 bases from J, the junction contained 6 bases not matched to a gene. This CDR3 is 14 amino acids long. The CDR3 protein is CASSTRGLADTQYF. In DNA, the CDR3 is TGTGCCAGCAGCACCCGAGGACTAGCAGATACGCAGTATTTT. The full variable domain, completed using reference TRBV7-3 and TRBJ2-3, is GAGVSQTPSNKVTEKGKYVELRCDPISGHTALYWYRQSLGQGPEFLIYFQGTGAADDSGLPNDRFFAVRPEGSVSTLKIQRTERGDSAVYLCASSTRGLADTQYFGPGTRLTVL.

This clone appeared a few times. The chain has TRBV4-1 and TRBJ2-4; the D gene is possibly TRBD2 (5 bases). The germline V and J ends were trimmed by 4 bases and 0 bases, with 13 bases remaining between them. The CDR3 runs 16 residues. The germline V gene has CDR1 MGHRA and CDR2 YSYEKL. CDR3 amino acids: CASSPQRVKAKNIQYF. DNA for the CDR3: TGCGCCAGCAGCCCCCAGAGGGTGAAAGCCAAAAACATTCAGTACTTC.

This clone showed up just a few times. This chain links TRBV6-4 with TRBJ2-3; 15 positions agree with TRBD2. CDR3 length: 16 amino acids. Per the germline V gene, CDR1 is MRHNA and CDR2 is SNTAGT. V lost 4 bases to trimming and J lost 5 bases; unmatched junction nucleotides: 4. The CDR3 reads CASSAGLAGGQDTQYF. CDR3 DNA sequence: TGTGCCAGCAGTGCGGGACTAGCGGGAGGCCAAGATACGCAGTATTTT.

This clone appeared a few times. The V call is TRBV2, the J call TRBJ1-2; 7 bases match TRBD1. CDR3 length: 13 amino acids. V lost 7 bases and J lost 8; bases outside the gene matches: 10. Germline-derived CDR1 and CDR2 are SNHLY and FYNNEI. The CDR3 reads CASTGEGASGYTF. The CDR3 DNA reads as TGTGCCAGCACCGGAGAGGGGGCGAGCGGCTACACCTTC.

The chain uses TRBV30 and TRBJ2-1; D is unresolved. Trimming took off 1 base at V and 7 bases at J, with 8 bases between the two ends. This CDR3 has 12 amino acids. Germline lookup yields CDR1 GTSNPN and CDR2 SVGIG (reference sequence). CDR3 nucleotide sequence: TGTGCCTGGAGTGCCTCGACAAATGAGCAGTTCTTC. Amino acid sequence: CAWSASTNEQFF.

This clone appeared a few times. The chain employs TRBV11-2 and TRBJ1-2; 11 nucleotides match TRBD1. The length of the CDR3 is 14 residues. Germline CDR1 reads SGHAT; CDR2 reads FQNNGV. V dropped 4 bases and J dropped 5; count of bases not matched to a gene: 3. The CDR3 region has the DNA TGTGCCAGCAGCTCCGGACAGGGGGCATATGGCTACACCTTC. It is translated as CASSSGQGAYGYTF.